This is a list of T cell receptor beta chains from one sample in a study of cytomegalovirus exposure and HLA in healthy donors. TCRdb's copy holds only in-frame clones and misses some; the assay was immunoSEQ multiplex PCR. The profile shows approximately 110,000 clones, roughly 66% of them singletons. The sequenced sample consisted of PBMCs. These TCRs come from a woman aged 25 to 45 in good health and CMV-seronegative. Both conserved end residues are part of each CDR3. Fields, in order: clone size, V gene, D gene, J gene, CDR3 DNA, CDR3 protein. A D gene is named only where the DNA matches it firmly. The listing skips clone size in some rows; elsewhere it reads once, few, many or a size class.

size: few; V: TRBV9; D: .; J: TRBJ1-1; DNA: TGTGCCAGCAGCGTCAAGGGGGACCTGAACACTGAAGCTTTCTTT; CDR3: CASSVKGDLNTEAFF
size: .; V: TRBV27; D: .; J: TRBJ2-5; DNA: TGTGCCAGCAGTTTATCTTTTTGGAGCGAAGAGACCCAGTACTTC; CDR3: CASSLSFWSEETQYF
size: .; V: TRBV15; D: TRBD1; J: TRBJ1-5; DNA: TGTGCCACCAGCAATGGGACAGCGGTTTTGGGCAATCAGCCCCAGCATTTT; CDR3: CATSNGTAVLGNQPQHF
size: .; V: TRBV2; D: .; J: TRBJ2-5; DNA: TGTGCCAGCAGGGAACTAGTTCTTAGGAGAGAGACCCAGTACTTC; CDR3: CASRELVLRRETQYF
size: once; V: TRBV10-2; D: .; J: TRBJ1-5; DNA: TGCGCCAGTGAGGCAGATGGCAATCAGCCCCAGCATTTT; CDR3: CASEADGNQPQHF
size: once; V: TRBV27; D: TRBD2; J: TRBJ2-7; DNA: TGTGCCAGCAGTCCAAATCAAGCGGGATTTCGATACGAGCAGTACTTC; CDR3: CASSPNQAGFRYEQYF
size: .; V: TRBV28; D: TRBD2; J: TRBJ2-3; DNA: TGTGCCAGCAGGATGACTAGCGGGGTGACAGATACGCAGTATTTT; CDR3: CASRMTSGVTDTQYF
size: .; V: TRBV18; D: TRBD2; J: TRBJ2-3; DNA: TGTGCCAGCTCCCGTACTAGCGGACAGAGCACAGATACGCAGTATTTT; CDR3: CASSRTSGQSTDTQYF
size: .; V: TRBV27; D: .; J: TRBJ2-3; DNA: TGTGCCAGCAGCCGGACTAGCACAGATACGCAGTATTTT; CDR3: CASSRTSTDTQYF
size: .; V: TRBV7-8; D: TRBD2; J: TRBJ2-7; DNA: TGTGCCAGCAGCCGCGCCGGGGGGGGGCTAATTCGCGAGCAGTACTTC; CDR3: CASSRAGGGLIREQYF
size: .; V: TRBV28; D: TRBD1; J: TRBJ2-7; DNA: TGTGCCAGCAGAGAGACAGGGTCCTACGAGCAGTACTTC; CDR3: CASRETGSYEQYF
size: .; V: TRBV19; D: TRBD2; J: TRBJ2-1; DNA: TGTGCCAGTAGTATTCTAGCGGGAGCGTCCTACAATGAGCAGTTCTTC; CDR3: CASSILAGASYNEQFF
size: .; V: TRBV10-2; D: .; J: TRBJ2-7; DNA: TGCGCCAGCTACACTAGAGGCGAGCAGTACTTC; CDR3: CASYTRGEQYF
size: .; V: TRBV7-2; D: .; J: TRBJ1-1; DNA: TGTGCCAGCAGCTTAGCGATGGGGGGCACTGAAGCTTTCTTT; CDR3: CASSLAMGGTEAFF
size: .; V: TRBV5-1; D: TRBD2; J: TRBJ2-1; DNA: TGCGCCAGCAGCCAAAGACTAGCGGGTCCCGGGGAGGGTGAGCAGTTCTTC; CDR3: CASSQRLAGPGEGEQFF
size: few; V: TRBV7-2; D: .; J: TRBJ2-1; DNA: TGTGCCAGCAGCTTCAGGGGAAACGGCAATGAGCAGTTCTTC; CDR3: CASSFRGNGNEQFF
size: .; V: TRBV6-1; D: TRBD2; J: TRBJ2-3; DNA: TGTGCCAGCAGTGGTGCGGGAGGCCCAGATACGCAGTATTTT; CDR3: CASSGAGGPDTQYF
size: .; V: TRBV6-5; D: .; J: TRBJ2-1; DNA: TGTGCCAGCAGGGGCTTGCTGGGAGCCTACAATGAGCAGTTCTTC; CDR3: CASRGLLGAYNEQFF
size: .; V: TRBV5-1; D: .; J: TRBJ2-2; DNA: TGCGCCAGCAGCGACAGGAGCTACACCGGGGAGCTGTTTTTT; CDR3: CASSDRSYTGELFF
size: .; V: TRBV7-9; D: TRBD1; J: TRBJ2-5; DNA: TGTGCCAGCAGCTTAGGCGACAGGGGGCAACAAGAGACCCAGTACTTC; CDR3: CASSLGDRGQQETQYF
size: .; V: TRBV28; D: TRBD2; J: TRBJ2-5; DNA: TGTGCCAGCAGCCGGGGAGGGCCAGGTGAGACCCAGTACTTC; CDR3: CASSRGGPGETQYF
size: .; V: TRBV5-1; D: TRBD2; J: TRBJ2-5; DNA: TGCGCCAGCAGCTCTAGCGGGAGGCAAGAGACCCAGTACTTC; CDR3: CASSSSGRQETQYF
size: .; V: TRBV27; D: .; J: TRBJ1-1; DNA: TGTGCCAGCAGTCTATTACAGGGGAACACTGAAGCTTTCTTT; CDR3: CASSLLQGNTEAFF
size: few; V: TRBV18; D: .; J: TRBJ2-1; DNA: TGTGCCAGCTCTTCCCGGGTAGCGGCTTCCAACAATGAGCAGTTCTTC; CDR3: CASSSRVAASNNEQFF
size: .; V: TRBV5-1; D: .; J: TRBJ2-5; DNA: TGCGCCAGCACACTAACTCCGCCCCAAGAGACCCAGTACTTC; CDR3: CASTLTPPQETQYF
size: medium-sized; V: TRBV6-6; D: .; J: TRBJ1-2; DNA: TGTGCCAGCAGTTACGTGGGGACACATGGCTACACCTTC; CDR3: CASSYVGTHGYTF
size: .; V: TRBV5-4; D: TRBD2; J: TRBJ2-7; DNA: TGTGCCAGCAGCCGTCTAGCGGGGGGCCGGGGAGAGCAGTACTTC; CDR3: CASSRLAGGRGEQYF
size: .; V: TRBV28; D: TRBD2; J: TRBJ2-1; DNA: TGTGCCAGCAGGACCGGGACTAGCGGGGCGAGCTCCTACAATGAGCAGTTCTTC; CDR3: CASRTGTSGASSYNEQFF
size: .; V: TRBV4-1; D: TRBD2; J: TRBJ2-7; DNA: TGCGCCAGCAGCCAAGAGATCCAGCGGGAGGGATACGAGCAGTACTTC; CDR3: CASSQEIQREGYEQYF
size: few; V: TRBV7-9; D: .; J: TRBJ1-2; DNA: TGTGCCAGCAGCTTAGAGGCAGGGAGGAACTATGGCTACACCTTC; CDR3: CASSLEAGRNYGYTF
size: .; V: TRBV7-9; D: TRBD1; J: TRBJ1-1; DNA: TGTGCCAGCAGTACTTTTCCGGGACAGGGAATGAACACTGAAGCTTTCTTT; CDR3: CASSTFPGQGMNTEAFF
size: .; V: TRBV23-1; D: TRBD1; J: TRBJ1-5; DNA: TGCGCCAGCAGTCAATCGGGGACAGGTTATCAGCCCCAGCATTTT; CDR3: CASSQSGTGYQPQHF
size: .; V: TRBV7-9; D: .; J: TRBJ1-1; DNA: TGTGCCAGCAGCTACCTCGGGAGGGGGAGGCTGGTGAACACTGAAGCTTTCTTT; CDR3: CASSYLGRGRLVNTEAFF
size: .; V: TRBV11-2; D: .; J: TRBJ1-2; DNA: TGTGCCAGCAGCTTAGTATCTGGGGCCCTTAACTATGGCTACACCTTC; CDR3: CASSLVSGALNYGYTF
size: few; V: TRBV7-2; D: TRBD2; J: TRBJ2-7; DNA: TGTGCCAGCAGCGTCCTAGCGGGAGGAGTCGAGCAGTACTTC; CDR3: CASSVLAGGVEQYF
size: .; V: TRBV10-3; D: .; J: TRBJ1-2; DNA: TGTGCCATCAGTGAGGTCCCTGACTATGGCTACACCTTC; CDR3: CAISEVPDYGYTF
size: .; V: TRBV10-1; D: TRBD2; J: TRBJ2-7; DNA: TGCGCCAGCAGTCCCGGGACTAACCCCTACGAGCAGTACTTC; CDR3: CASSPGTNPYEQYF
size: .; V: TRBV29-1; D: .; J: TRBJ2-3; DNA: TGCAGCGTCGCCGGGTCAGATACGCAGTATTTT; CDR3: CSVAGSDTQYF
size: once; V: TRBV2; D: TRBD1; J: TRBJ2-3; DNA: TGTGCCAGCAGAGATGCGACAGGGGGAGCTAGCGTGAGTCCGCAGTATTTT; CDR3: CASRDATGGASVSPQYF
size: .; V: TRBV4-3; D: TRBD2; J: TRBJ2-6; DNA: TGCGCCAGCAGCCAAAAGATTCCGGCGGGAGGGTGGTTCGCTGGGGCCAACGTCCTGACTTTC; CDR3: CASSQKIPAGGWFAGANVLTF
size: .; V: TRBV5-6; D: TRBD1; J: TRBJ1-2; DNA: TGTGCCAGCAGCACCGGGACAGGGGACGGCTACACCTTC; CDR3: CASSTGTGDGYTF
size: .; V: TRBV9; D: TRBD1; J: TRBJ1-6; DNA: TGTGCCAGCAGCGATAGACAGGGAGGTTCACCCCTCCACTTT; CDR3: CASSDRQGGSPLHF
size: .; V: TRBV30; D: .; J: TRBJ2-5; DNA: TGTGCCTGGAGTTACAGGGCTTTGGAGACCCAGTACTTC; CDR3: CAWSYRALETQYF
size: .; V: TRBV6-6; D: .; J: TRBJ1-1; DNA: TGTGCCAGCAGTCTACAGGGAATGAACACTGAAGCTTTCTTT; CDR3: CASSLQGMNTEAFF
size: .; V: TRBV7-8; D: .; J: TRBJ2-1; DNA: TGTGCCAGCAGCGCCCAACCAGGTGAGCAGTTCTTC; CDR3: CASSAQPGEQFF
size: .; V: TRBV5-1; D: TRBD2; J: TRBJ2-1; DNA: TGCGCCAGCAGCTTGGTTCTAGCGGGAGATAATGAGCAGTTCTTC; CDR3: CASSLVLAGDNEQFF
size: .; V: TRBV2; D: TRBD1; J: TRBJ1-5; DNA: TGTGCCAGCAGCGATGGGACAGAGCGTGGGCCCCAGCATTTT; CDR3: CASSDGTERGPQHF
size: .; V: TRBV7-6; D: .; J: TRBJ1-1; DNA: TGTGCCAGCAGCTTAGGATCGGGCCAGGGTGGGACTGAAGCTTTCTTT; CDR3: CASSLGSGQGGTEAFF